This section outlines one T cell receptor (beta chain) sequence together with its context. The record originates from a study of blood T cell repertoires in COVID-19. This CDR3 contains 16 residues. The germline gives CDR1 MGHRA, CDR2 YSYEKL. The junction had 9 bases not matched to a gene; V was cut back by 1 base and J by 8 bases. TCRdb's copy holds only in-frame clones and misses some; the assay was immunoSEQ multiplex PCR. Of tens of thousands of clones in the sample, 84% were seen once. This receptor was obtained from a man aged 45-65 years with acute or convalescent COVID-19. Material: peripheral blood. The rearrangement uses TRBV4-1 and TRBJ1-2; 11 nucleotides agree with TRBD1. CDR3 region: CASSQAGTGGMDGYTF. For the CDR3, the DNA is TGCGCCAGCAGCCAAGCCGGGACAGGGGGTATGGACGGCTACACCTTC.